These T cell receptor beta chains were read from a single sample in a study of immune evolution from preneoplasia to lung adenocarcinoma. Profiled with immunoSEQ multiplex PCR; TCRdb holds only in-frame clones, not every one. This sample has more than 3,500 clones, with around 84% found just once. The material sequenced was FFPE lung adenocarcinoma in situ tissue. These receptors originate from a person between 65 and 79 years old with lung adenocarcinoma. The CDR3 runs from the conserved cysteine through the conserved F or W. D genes are given only for firm matches.

v_call	d_call	j_call	cdr3_aa	cdr3_nt
TRBV7-9	TRBD1	TRBJ1-4	CASSFGQESNEKLFF	TGTGCCAGCAGCTTCGGACAGGAGAGTAATGAAAAACTGTTTTTT
TRBV9	-	TRBJ1-3	CASSVAGESSGNTIYF	TGTGCCAGCAGCGTAGCTGGGGAAAGTTCTGGAAACACCATATATTTT
TRBV6-5	-	TRBJ1-2	CASSARPNYGYTF	TGTGCCAGCAGTGCGAGGCCCAACTATGGCTACACCTTC
TRBV5-1	-	TRBJ2-7	CASSLDGSPYYEQYF	TGCGCCAGCAGCTTGGATGGGTCCCCCTACTACGAGCAGTACTTC
TRBV6-1	-	TRBJ1-1	CASSGQLNTEAFF	TGTGCCAGCAGTGGACAGCTGAACACTGAAGCTTTCTTT
TRBV30	TRBD2	TRBJ2-5	CAWCPGLAGGPETQYF	TGTGCCTGGTGTCCGGGACTAGCGGGAGGGCCGGAGACCCAGTACTTC
TRBV19	TRBD2	TRBJ2-7	CASRSSGRINEQYF	TGTGCCAGTAGATCCAGCGGGAGAATTAACGAGCAGTACTTC
TRBV7-9	-	TRBJ1-3	CASSSNRDTTENTIYF	TGTGCCAGCAGCTCAAACCGGGACACAACTGAAAACACCATATATTTT
TRBV6-5	-	TRBJ1-4	CASSPVFSSEKLFF	TGTGCCAGCAGCCCCGTTTTTAGTAGTGAAAAACTGTTTTTT
TRBV2	-	TRBJ2-5	CASSEDNGKEETQYF	TGTGCCAGCAGTGAGGATAACGGAAAGGAAGAGACCCAGTACTTC
TRBV7-2	-	TRBJ2-7	CASSPAYEQYF	TGTGCCAGCAGCCCCGCCTACGAGCAGTACTTC
TRBV28	-	TRBJ2-7	CASSFGLAGEQYF	TGTGCCAGCAGTTTCGGGTTGGCGGGAGAGCAGTACTTC